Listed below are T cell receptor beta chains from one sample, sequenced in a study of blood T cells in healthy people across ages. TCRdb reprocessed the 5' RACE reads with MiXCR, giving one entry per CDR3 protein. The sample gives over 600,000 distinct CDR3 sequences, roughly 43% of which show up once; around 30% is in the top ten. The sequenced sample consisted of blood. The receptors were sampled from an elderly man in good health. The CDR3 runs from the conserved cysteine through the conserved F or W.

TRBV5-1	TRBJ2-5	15	CASSPRQGGQETQYF
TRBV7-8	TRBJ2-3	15	CASSSLANRGDTQYF
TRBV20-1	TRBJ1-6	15	CSARRDSSYNSPLHF
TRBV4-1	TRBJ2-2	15	CASSQYRGEGGELFF
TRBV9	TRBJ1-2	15	CASSVGQPKAYGYTF
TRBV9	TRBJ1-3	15	CASSPHDILGNTIYF
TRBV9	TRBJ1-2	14	CASSVGQNLYGYTF
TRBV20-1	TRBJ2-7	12	CSASWSSYEQYF
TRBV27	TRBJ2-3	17	CASSLVGGTQPTDTQYF
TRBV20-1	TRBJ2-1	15	CSATILAFSYNEQFF
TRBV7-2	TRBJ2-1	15	CASSLSLGGGREQFF
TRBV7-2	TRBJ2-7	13	CASSLDIFYEQYF
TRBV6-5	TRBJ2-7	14	CVSKPGQGFYEQYF
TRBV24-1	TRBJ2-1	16	CATSARTRQGTDEQFF
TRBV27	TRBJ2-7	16	CASSFFTSGRTYEQYF
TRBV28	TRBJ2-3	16	CASPPGPLQTTDTQYF
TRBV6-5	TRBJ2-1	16	CASSYSVLAEANEQFF
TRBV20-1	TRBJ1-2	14	CSARATGSNYGYTF
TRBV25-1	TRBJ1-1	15	CASSYRDSKNTEAFF
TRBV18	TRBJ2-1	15	CASSPAEAPYNEQFF